This T cell receptor (beta chain) was identified during a study of blood T cells in healthy people across ages. Through a sample-barcoded 5' primer and a J-beta primer mix, a second PCR was run for about 6 to 12 cycles. TCRdb recomputed calls from the 5' RACE reads with MiXCR, one row per CDR3 protein. The sample shows 700,000 to 900,000 distinct CDR3 sequences, 20% to 30% of them seen only once. This CDR3 has 15 amino acids. Germline CDR1 is MDHEN and CDR2 is SYDVKM. Trimming left V 4 bases short and J 0 bases short, with 13 bases between. These data were also reused for a study on T cells of mothers and their children.

This sequence joins TRBV28 and TRBJ2-7; no reliable D call. The sample comprised blood. The TCR comes from a boy under 18 in good health. The CDR3 DNA follows: TGTGCCAGCAGTTCCACGCAGGTCTCCTCCTACGAGCAGTACTTC. Amino acids: CASSSTQVSSYEQYF.